The 23 T cell receptor beta chains given below trace back to one sample, sequenced in a study of cytomegalovirus exposure and HLA in healthy donors. The PCR made use of 60 Vbeta and 13 Jbeta primers. Assay: immunoSEQ multiplex PCR; the TCRdb copy retains only in-frame clones and omits some. The sample lists under 150,000 clones, 79% occurring once. The sample taken for sequencing was PBMCs. The source of these receptors is a woman aged 40-49 years in good health and CMV-seropositive.

V and J are TRBV30 and TRBJ2-3; 9 bases map to TRBD2. The CDR3 sequence is 15 residues long. Germline CDR1 GTSNPN, CDR2 SVGIG (reference sequence). The ends lost 1 base at V and 4 bases at J; junction bases unmatched: 6. The DNA of the CDR3 is TGTGCCTGGAGTGCGGGCGGGGGGGCAGCAGATACGCAGTATTTT. Protein: CAWSAGGGAADTQYF.

The J gene is TRBJ1-1, the V gene TRBV7-9; TRBD1 might be the D (6 bases). Between the trimmed V and J ends, which lost 0 bases and 8 bases, there was a span of 13 bases. The CDR3 contains 14 residues. CDR1 and CDR2 from the germline V gene are SEHNR and FQNEAQ (reference sequence). CDR3 in amino acids: CASSLAGGVGEAFF. CDR3 nucleotides: TGTGCCAGCAGCTTAGCAGGGGGGGTTGGGGAAGCTTTCTTT.

There are a few counts of this clone. The chain links TRBV2 to TRBJ2-5; TRBD1 agrees at 7 bases. V dropped 8 bases and J dropped 9; count of bases not matched to a gene: 15. Germline-derived CDR1 and CDR2 are SNHLY and FYNNEI. The CDR3 has 14 residues. The CDR3 protein is CASHRQGSGTAQYF. The DNA for the CDR3 is TGTGCCAGCCATCGACAGGGATCGGGGACGGCCCAGTACTTC.

This clone appeared once. The chain uses TRBV5-6 and TRBJ1-3; 8 bases agree with TRBD1. Germline V gene lookup returns CDR1 SGHDT and CDR2 YYEEEE. The CDR3 sequence is 15 residues long. The V segment lost 5 bases and the J segment 2 bases; nucleotides outside the gene matches: 6. CDR3 in amino acids: CASSDFRGPGNTIYF. The CDR3 nucleotides are TGTGCCAGCAGTGATTTCAGGGGGCCTGGAAACACCATATATTTT.

This chain uses TRBV7-3 with TRBJ2-1; TRBD1 agrees at 10 bases. Looked up from germline, CDR1 is SGHTA and CDR2 is FQGTGA. Trimming took 1 base from V and 8 from J; bases not matched to a gene: 8. The CDR3 totals 16 residues. In DNA form, the CDR3 reads TGTGCCAGCAGCTTAAACTTGGGACAGGGGTCCGATGAGCAGTTCTTC. It encodes CASSLNLGQGSDEQFF.

The chain uses TRBV7-9 and TRBJ1-2; D is ambiguous. The germline gives CDR1 SEHNR, CDR2 FQNEAQ (reference sequence). The V gene lost 4 bases and the J gene lost 3 bases, with 18 bases spanning the gap. This CDR3 is built from 16 residues. The DNA of the CDR3 is TGTGCCAGCAGCTCCTTTAGCCAGGAGGCCGACTATGGCTACACCTTC. Its translation: CASSSFSQEADYGYTF. Together with reference TRBV7-9 and TRBJ1-2, the CDR3 gives the full variable domain: DTGVSQNPRHKITKRGQNVTFRCDPISEHNRLYWYRQTLGQGPEFLTYFQNEAQLEKSRLLSDRFSAERPKGSFSTLEIQRTEQGDSAMYLCASSSFSQEADYGYTFGSGTRLTVV.

The chain combines TRBV2 with TRBJ2-5; possibly TRBD2 for D (6 bases). Germline V gene data show CDR1 as SNHLY and CDR2 as FYNNEI. Trimming took off 8 bases at V and 7 bases at J, with 14 bases between the two ends. The CDR3 extends over 12 amino acids. The chain's CDR3 is CASGGQVWTQYF. The CDR3 nucleotides are TGTGCCAGCGGAGGGCAGGTTTGGACCCAGTACTTC.

J is TRBJ1-1 and V is TRBV5-6, with D tentatively TRBD1 (5 bases). V was trimmed by 4 bases and J by 1 base, leaving 14 bases between them. This CDR3 has 15 amino acids. The germline V gene has CDR1 SGHDT and CDR2 YYEEEE. Here the CDR3 reads CASSPGGRQNTEAFF. The CDR3 region has the DNA TGTGCCAGCAGCCCTGGGGGGAGACAGAACACTGAAGCTTTCTTT.

This clone was seen once. This CDR3 is CASSPGLPRQETQYF. The CDR3 nucleotides are TGTGCCAGCAGCCCGGGACTACCGCGTCAAGAGACCCAGTACTTC. The rearrangement links TRBV11-1 to TRBJ2-5, with 7 bases matching TRBD2. Germline V CDR1 and CDR2: SGHAT, FQDESV (reference sequence). With V trimmed by 5 bases and J by 2 bases, 8 bases remained unmatched. CDR3 length equals 15 residues. The full variable domain, completed using reference TRBV11-1 and TRBJ2-5, is EAEVAQSPRYKITEKSQAVAFWCDPISGHATLYWYRQILGQGPELLVQFQDESVVDDSQLPKDRFSAERLKGVDSTLKIQPAELGDSAMYLCASSPGLPRQETQYFGPGTRLLVL.

The chain couples TRBV10-2 to TRBJ2-7; no clear D. The CDR3 covers 13 residues. Germline CDR1 is WSHSY and CDR2 is SAAADI. Trimming removed 4 bases from V and 5 bases from J, with 12 bases in between. CDR3 nucleotides: TGCGCCAGCAGTGGAGGTAACCTGAACGAGCAGTACTTC. Translating gives CASSGGNLNEQYF.

This clone was detected only a few times. The V and J genes are TRBV7-2 and TRBJ2-3, with 8 positions matching TRBD2. This CDR3 spans 16 amino acids. Germline V gene sequence: CDR1 SGHTA, CDR2 FQGNSA. V shed 0 bases and J 1 base; nucleotides not matched to a gene: 3. The CDR3 sequence: CASSLAFSGGTDTQYF. In nucleotides, the CDR3 is TGTGCCAGCAGCTTAGCGTTTAGCGGGGGCACAGATACGCAGTATTTT.

The CDR3 reads CASHTAGMAAFF. DNA of the CDR3: TGTGCCAGCCATACGGCGGGAATGGCAGCTTTCTTT. This chain links TRBV6-5 with TRBJ1-1; D gene unclear. Trimming pared 8 bases from V and 10 bases from J, leaving 17 bases between. CDR3 length: 12 residues. Germline-derived CDR1 and CDR2 are MNHEY and SVGAGI.

The chain links TRBV6-4 to TRBJ1-5; D perhaps matches TRBD1 (5 bases). The V gene's germline CDR1 is MRHNA and CDR2 SNTAGT. The CDR3 length is 11 residues. Trimming removed 11 bases at V and 7 bases at J, with 12 bases between. The CDR3 coding sequence is TGTGCCCCCAGGGAGGGACAGCCCCAGCATTTT. Its protein is CAPREGQPQHF.

The rearrangement joins TRBV5-6 to TRBJ1-6; tentative D call: TRBD1 (5 bases). With 10 bases removed from V and 4 bases from J, the gap between germline ends came to 18 bases. Germline V gene sequence: CDR1 SGHDT, CDR2 YYEEEE. The CDR3 consists of 15 residues. CDR3 protein: CARIRGSYYNSPLHF. The CDR3 DNA sequence: TGTGCCCGTATTCGGGGGAGTTATTATAATTCACCCCTCCACTTT.

This clone was observed once. The chain joins TRBV13 to TRBJ2-5; D might be TRBD1 (5 bases). CDR1 is PRHDT and CDR2 is FYEKMQ in the germline V gene (reference sequence). The CDR3 has 16 residues. The V end was cut by 5 bases, the J end by 0 bases, with 16 bases between. CDR3 residues: CASSKDSTKYQETQYF. As DNA, the CDR3 is TGTGCCAGCAGCAAAGACAGTACGAAGTACCAAGAGACCCAGTACTTC. The whole variable domain, remainder taken from reference TRBV13 and TRBJ2-5, is AAGVIQSPRHLIKEKRETATLKCYPIPRHDTVYWYQQGPGQDPQFLISFYEKMQSDKGSIPDRFSAQQFSDYHSELNMSSLELGDSALYFCASSKDSTKYQETQYFGPGTRLLVL.

This sequence joins TRBV25-1 and TRBJ1-3; no definite D call. CDR1 is MGHDK, CDR2 SYGVNS, per germline. The CDR3 is 17 amino acids. V was pared by 3 bases and J by 0 bases, with 15 bases between. The CDR3 nucleotides read TGTGCCAGCAGTGATCCAGTCGGGTCCCGCTCTGGAAACACCATATATTTT. Its translation is CASSDPVGSRSGNTIYF.

The CDR3 spells CASSYGTEQYF. DNA for the CDR3: TGTGCCAGCAGTTACGGTACAGAGCAGTACTTC. This chain uses TRBV6-5 with TRBJ2-7, with D unclear. The V and J ends lost 2 bases and 7 bases respectively, with 6 bases between them. CDR1 MNHEY and CDR2 SVGAGI come from the germline V gene. The CDR3 is made up of 11 amino acids.

This chain links TRBV6-1 with TRBJ2-7; 10 nucleotides match TRBD2. This CDR3 is built from 18 residues. V was pared by 1 base and J by 0 bases, with 9 bases of the junction left unmatched. Germline-derived CDR1 and CDR2 are MNHNS and SASEGT. In nucleotides, the CDR3 is TGTGCCAGCAGTGAAGGGCCTAGCGGGGGCCTGAGCTCCTACGAGCAGTACTTC. This gives the protein CASSEGPSGGLSSYEQYF.

The genes are TRBV4-1 and TRBJ1-1; unclear D gene. V was cut by 1 base and J by 1 base, with 4 bases left in between. CDR3 length: 13 amino acids. CDR1 MGHRA and CDR2 YSYEKL come from the germline V gene. CDR3 bases: TGCGCCAGCAGCCAAGTAAAGAACACTGAAGCTTTCTTT. The encoded protein is CASSQVKNTEAFF.

V gene TRBV15 combines with J gene TRBJ1-2; D ambiguous. The CDR3 is 17 amino acids. CDR1 and CDR2 from the germline V gene are LNHNV and YYDKDF (reference sequence). Trimming removed 1 base from V and 1 base from J, with 16 bases in between. DNA of the CDR3: TGTGCCACCAGCAGAGGGTCCTTCGTCCCGAGTAACTATGGCTACACCTTC. Its translation is CATSRGSFVPSNYGYTF.

V and J are TRBV5-1 and TRBJ2-2, with a weak D call TRBD1 (5 bases). Looked up from germline, CDR1 is SGHRS and CDR2 is YFSETQ. V lost 0 bases, J lost 1 base, and 10 bases lay in between. The CDR3 contains 16 residues. This CDR3 is CASSLASGLNTGELFF. CDR3 DNA sequence: TGCGCCAGCAGCTTGGCCTCAGGGCTGAACACCGGGGAGCTGTTTTTT.

The chain uses TRBV5-4 and TRBJ1-1; possibly TRBD1 for D (5 bases). V shed 2 bases and J shed 0 bases, with 8 bases lying between them. The CDR3 has 14 residues. Germline lookup yields CDR1 SGHNT and CDR2 YYREEE (reference sequence). The CDR3 DNA follows: TGTGCCAGCAGCTTCCAGGGTATGAACACTGAAGCTTTCTTT. Translating it yields CASSFQGMNTEAFF.

The V and J genes are TRBV5-6 and TRBJ2-6, with D maybe TRBD2 (6 bases). The CDR3 loop spans 18 amino acids. Trimming cost V 4 bases and J 4 bases, with 21 bases left between them. Looked up from germline, CDR1 is SGHDT and CDR2 is YYEEEE. The CDR3 coding sequence is TGTGCCAGCAGCCCGGCCCCAGGTTCGGGAGTGGGGGCCAACGTCCTGACTTTC. Translating it yields CASSPAPGSGVGANVLTF.